This T cell receptor beta chain comes out of a study of CXCR3-negative and CXCR3-positive naive CD8 T cells. General observations from the study: Partial loss of CXCR3 expression followed cryopreservation; most assays used fresh PBMCs. Compared with CXCR3-negative naive cells, CXCR3-positive naive cells showed more hydrophobic TRB CDR3s. Naive cells that were CXCR3-negative or CXCR3-positive used TRBV-TRBJ genes alike, while memory cells diverged.

A word on this clonotype: Its antigen is undetermined.

UMI-tagged TRB cDNA libraries were built via 5' RACE. TCRdb re-called the 5' RACE reads; every CDR3 protein appears as one record, without DNA. The sample totals 100,000 to 150,000 distinct CDR3 sequences. CDR3 length equals 13 residues. CDR1 and CDR2 (germline): SGHRS, YFSETQ. Among CD8+ T cells, naive ones were CD45RO-CCR7+CD27+CD95-. Sequenced input: naive CXCR3- CD8+ T cells from blood. Subset: CD45RO-CCR7+CD27+CD95- naive CD8+ T cells lacking CXCR3 (TNR3-). The receptor was derived from a human donor in good health. Some clones in this sample may be carry-over from other donors' samples. The chain links TRBV5-1 to TRBJ2-2; TCRdb outputs TRBD1, but without DNA this stays unchecked. The CDR3: CASPDRDTGELFF.